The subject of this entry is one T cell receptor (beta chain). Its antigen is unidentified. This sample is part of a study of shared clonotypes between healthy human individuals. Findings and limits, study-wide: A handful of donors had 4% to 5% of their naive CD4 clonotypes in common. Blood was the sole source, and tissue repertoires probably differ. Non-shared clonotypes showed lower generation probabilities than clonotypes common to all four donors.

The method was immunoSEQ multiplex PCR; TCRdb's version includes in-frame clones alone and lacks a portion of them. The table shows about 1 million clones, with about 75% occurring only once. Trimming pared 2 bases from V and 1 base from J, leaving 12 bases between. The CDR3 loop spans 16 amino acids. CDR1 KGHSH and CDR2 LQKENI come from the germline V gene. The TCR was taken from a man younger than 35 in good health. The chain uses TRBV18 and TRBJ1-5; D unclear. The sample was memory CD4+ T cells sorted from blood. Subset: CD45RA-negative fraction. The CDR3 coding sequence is TGTGCCAGCTCACCATTGGGAACAAGGAGCAATCAGCCCCAGCATTTT. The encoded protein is CASSPLGTRSNQPQHF. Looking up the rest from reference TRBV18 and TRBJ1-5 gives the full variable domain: NAGVMQNPRHLVRRRGQEARLRCSPMKGHSHVYWYRQLPEEGLKFMVYLQKENIIDESGMPKERFSAEFPKEGPSILRIQQVVRGDSAAYFCASSPLGTRSNQPQHFGDGTRLSIL.